The 9 T cell receptor beta chains presented below share a single source sample, sequenced in a study of cytomegalovirus exposure and HLA in healthy donors. Clones were read by immunoSEQ multiplex PCR, and TCRdb kept only the in-frame ones, dropping some. The sample includes 100,000 to 120,000 clones, roughly 84% of them seen just once. Sequencing input: PBMCs. The receptors derive from a woman aged 18-29 years in good health and CMV-seronegative.

V gene TRBV4-2 combines with J gene TRBJ2-3; 11 bases agree with TRBD2. The CDR3 runs 15 residues. Trimming at V came to 6 bases and at J to 9 bases, leaving 11 bases not matched to a gene. The germline V gene has CDR1 LGHNA and CDR2 YNFKEQ. DNA for the CDR3: TGTGCCAGCAGTCGGATAGGGACTAGCGGAGAGACGCAGTATTTT. Translation: CASSRIGTSGETQYF.

The chain couples TRBV4-2 to TRBJ2-5, with 7 nucleotides matching TRBD2. Germline lookup yields CDR1 LGHNA and CDR2 YNFKEQ. Trimming cost V 1 base and J 7 bases; bases outside gene matches: 12. The CDR3 runs 16 residues. The CDR3 loop is CASSQVGDYGLGTQYF. CDR3 DNA: TGTGCCAGCAGCCAAGTTGGGGACTATGGGCTGGGGACCCAGTACTTC.

The genes are TRBV5-1 and TRBJ2-2, with 8 bases aligning to TRBD1. V shed 4 bases, J shed 4 bases, and the junction held 18 bases outside the gene matches. This CDR3 is built from 19 residues. The germline CDR1 and CDR2 sequences are SGHRS and YFSETQ. This CDR3 reads CASSPAGPGGASGTGELFF. In DNA, the CDR3 is TGCGCCAGCAGCCCGGCGGGGCCAGGGGGCGCGAGCGGCACCGGGGAGCTGTTTTTT.

This clone was seen once. The chain joins TRBV4-1 to TRBJ2-5; 9 nucleotides match TRBD1. This CDR3 region has 15 residues. V was pared by 4 bases and J by 4 bases, with 7 bases of the junction left unmatched. The germline V gene has CDR1 MGHRA and CDR2 YSYEKL. CDR3 loop: CASSLRDRVVETQYF. For the CDR3, the DNA is TGCGCCAGCAGCCTCCGGGACAGGGTCGTAGAGACCCAGTACTTC.

As for this clone: Other DNA sequences in this sample translate to the same CDR3. The chain carries TRBV6-5 and TRBJ1-5, with 9 positions matching TRBD1. Germline V gene data show CDR1 as MNHEY and CDR2 as SVGAGI. V dropped 0 bases and J dropped 4; count of bases not matched to a gene: 4. The length of the CDR3 is 16 residues. This chain's CDR3 is CASSYSGTGLNQPQHF. CDR3 nucleotides: TGTGCCAGCAGTTACTCCGGGACAGGGCTGAATCAGCCCCAGCATTTT.

The gene calls are TRBV6-1 and TRBJ2-3; TRBD1 matches 8 bases. There are 14 residues in the CDR3. After removal of 6 bases from V and 3 bases from J, the junction contained 5 bases not matched to a gene. Per the germline V gene, CDR1 is MNHNS and CDR2 is SASEGT. CDR3 loop: CASRADRETDTQYF. DNA for the CDR3: TGTGCCAGCAGGGCGGACAGGGAAACAGATACGCAGTATTTT.

The gene calls are TRBV10-3 and TRBJ2-6; 11 positions agree with TRBD1. Trimming took 6 bases from V and 1 from J; bases not matched to a gene: 5. The CDR3 consists of 17 residues. The germline V gene has CDR1 ENHRY and CDR2 SYGVKD. In DNA, the CDR3 is TGTGCCATCAGCAGGACAGGGGGCACTTCTGGGGCCAACGTCCTGACTTTC. This encodes CAISRTGGTSGANVLTF.

This chain uses TRBV5-1 with TRBJ1-1; perhaps TRBD1 as D (6 bases). Germline-derived CDR1 and CDR2 are SGHRS and YFSETQ. The CDR3 loop spans 15 amino acids. V shed 5 bases and J shed 1 base, with 15 bases lying between them. This CDR3 reads CASSGTGHTNTEAFF. In nucleotides, the CDR3 is TGCGCCAGCAGTGGTACGGGACACACGAACACTGAAGCTTTCTTT.

V usage is TRBV6-1 and J usage is TRBJ2-7, with 12 nucleotides matching TRBD1. CDR1 is MNHNS, CDR2 SASEGT, per germline. The ends lost 6 bases at V and 4 bases at J; junction bases unmatched: 7. The CDR3 has 15 amino acids. In DNA form, the CDR3 reads TGTGCCAGCAGCACCGGGACAGGGGGCGTATACGAGCAGTACTTC. Translation gives CASSTGTGGVYEQYF.